This T cell receptor beta chain was obtained from a study of blood T cell repertoires in COVID-19. Study summary: Sources were T cells, B-cell-depleted T cells, or PBMCs; the material itself was cDNA or gDNA.

Details on this clone: Different DNA sequences within this sample yield the same CDR3.

Produced via immunoSEQ multiplex PCR; TCRdb's table is partial and in-frame only. The table lists a few hundred thousand clones, about 87% of them singletons. The receptor was derived from a man aged 18 to 29 with acute COVID-19. Material for sequencing was PBMCs or T cells enriched from blood (not recorded which).

The CDR3 region is CASSYSSGETQYF. The CDR3 DNA reads as TGTGCCAGCAGTTACTCGTCCGGGGAGACCCAGTACTTC. The rearrangement uses TRBV6-5 and TRBJ2-5; D is undetermined. V was shortened by 0 bases and J by 5 bases, with 7 bases between the two germline ends. The CDR3 covers 13 residues. Germline loops: CDR1 MNHEY, CDR2 SVGAGI.